The present T cell receptor (beta chain) was sequenced within a study of Graves' ophthalmopathy and Graves' hyperthyroidism. Beta-chain TCR CDR3 regions were amplified from RNA transcripts. RT-PCR in the first round used HTBI primers; a second-round multiplex PCR followed. A single record per CDR3 protein comes from TCRdb applying MiXCR to the multiplex PCR reads. The sample contains approximately 1.2 million distinct CDR3 sequences, roughly 35% of which appear only once. Sequences were obtained from peripheral blood or thyroid tissue (not recorded which). The TCR sequence derives from an adult man with Graves' hyperthyroidism.

CDR3 bases: TGTGCCAGCAGCCGAAACAGGGGGAATCAGCCCCAGCATTTT. This gives the protein CASSRNRGNQPQHF. The genes are TRBV7-8 and TRBJ1-5; 8 nucleotides agree with TRBD1. This CDR3 is built from 14 residues. The germline V gene encodes CDR1 SGHVS and CDR2 FQNEAQ. The V gene end was trimmed by 5 bases and the J gene end by 4 bases; junction bases not matched to a gene: 4.